This T cell receptor (beta chain) was captured by sequencing in a study of blood T cell repertoires in COVID-19. Overall study: Sites in the United States, Italy and Spain provided acute and convalescent COVID-19 samples. Sources were T cells, B-cell-depleted T cells, or PBMCs; the material itself was cDNA or gDNA.

This clone has only one observation. In the study's own analysis: Nucleated cell counts were estimated from reference gene primer amplification. Libraries were prepared by immunoSEQ multiplex PCR; TCRdb keeps only in-frame clonotypes and omits some of them. That table gives V, J and clone size, and the DNA gave D and trimming. Of over 250,000 clones listed, 85% to 90% are singletons. Recovered status in Cohort 3 required two negative PCRs, clearance, or symptom resolution. The V end was cut by 2 bases, the J end by 11 bases, with 18 bases between. Germline V lookup: CDR1 MDHEN, CDR2 SYDVKM. This CDR3 is 15 amino acids long.

Input material: PBMCs or T cells enriched from blood (not recorded which). The chain links TRBV28 to TRBJ1-4; TRBD1 is a possible D gene (6 bases). This clonotype was sampled from a woman in her sixties who had recovered from COVID-19. The CDR3 region has the DNA TGTGCCAGCAGTTTAGGATCCTCGGGGCAGGGGAAACTGTTTTTT. Amino acid sequence: CASSLGSSGQGKLFF.